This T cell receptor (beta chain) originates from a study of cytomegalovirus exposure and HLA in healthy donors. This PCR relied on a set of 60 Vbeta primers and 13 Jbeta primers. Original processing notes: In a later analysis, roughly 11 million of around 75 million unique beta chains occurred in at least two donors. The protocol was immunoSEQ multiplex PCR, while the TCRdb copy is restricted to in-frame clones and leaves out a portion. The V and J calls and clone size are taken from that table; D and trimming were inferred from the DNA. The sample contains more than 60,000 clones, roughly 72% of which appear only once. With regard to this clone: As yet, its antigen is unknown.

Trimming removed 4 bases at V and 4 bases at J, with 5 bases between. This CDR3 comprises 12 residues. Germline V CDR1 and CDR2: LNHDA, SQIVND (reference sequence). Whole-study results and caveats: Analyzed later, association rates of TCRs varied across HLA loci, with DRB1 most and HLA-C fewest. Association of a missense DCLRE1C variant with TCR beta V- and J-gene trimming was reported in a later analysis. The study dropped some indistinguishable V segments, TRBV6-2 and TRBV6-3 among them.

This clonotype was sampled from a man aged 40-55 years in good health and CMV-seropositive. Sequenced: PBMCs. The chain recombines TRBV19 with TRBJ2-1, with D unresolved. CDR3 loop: CASSNRYNEQFF. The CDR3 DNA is TGTGCCAGTAGTAACCGGTACAATGAGCAGTTCTTC.